Below, 28 T cell receptor beta chains from the same sample are listed, as sequenced in a study of beta chain features in type 1 diabetes. As every portion of the isolated RNA was reverse transcribed, the sequencing read expressed TCRB transcripts. Sequencing was performed with immunoSEQ multiplex PCR; in TCRdb, only in-frame clones are kept and a portion is missing. The table lists more than 200,000 clones, 16% of them singletons. Whole-study results and caveats: People with Type 1 diabetes carried modestly yet significantly shorter TCRB CDR3s in all four CD4+ subsets.

These receptors' antigens are unknown. Material for sequencing was naive CD4+ T cells from blood. Every receptor here comes from a man aged 25 to 45 with type 1 diabetes.

Only a few counts were recorded for this clone. V and J are TRBV29-1 and TRBJ1-1; perhaps TRBD1 as D (5 bases). The CDR3 runs to 13 residues. CDR1 and CDR2 (germline): SQVTM, ANQGSEA. The V gene lost 7 bases and the J gene lost 1 base, with 13 bases spanning the gap. The CDR3 here is CSAGGFGNTEAFF. The CDR3 DNA is TGCAGCGCCGGGGGTTTCGGGAACACTGAAGCTTTCTTT.

CDR3 in DNA: TGTGTCTCCGGGACAAACTATGGCTACACCTTC. Its translation: CVSGTNYGYTF. The chain employs TRBV7-2 and TRBJ1-2; D might be TRBD1 (6 bases). Germline assignment: CDR1 SGHTA and CDR2 FQGNSA. The CDR3 runs 11 residues.

The chain is built from TRBV30 and TRBJ2-6; D not resolved. The CDR3 length is 15 residues. Trimming stripped 1 base from V and 0 bases from J, with 7 bases between. Per germline, CDR1 GTSNPN and CDR2 SVGIG (reference sequence). The CDR3 region has the DNA TGTGCCTGGAGTGGTCCAGTCTCTGGGGCCAACGTCCTGACTTTC. Translated, it gives CAWSGPVSGANVLTF.

This clone has more than one count but fewer than ten. The chain couples TRBV29-1 to TRBJ2-7; TRBD2 matches 7 bases. The J segment lost 2 bases and the V segment lost 4 bases, leaving 5 bases of the junction unmatched. Germline CDR1 reads SQVTM; CDR2 reads ANQGSEA. CDR3 length: 13 amino acids. The CDR3, as DNA: TGCAGCGTTGGCGGTAGCGGGCCCTACGAGCAGTACTTC. Its translation is CSVGGSGPYEQYF.

Comments on this clone: This same CDR3 is encoded by further DNA sequences in the sample. The rearrangement links TRBV25-1 to TRBJ2-1; D unclear. Germline V lookup: CDR1 MGHDK, CDR2 SYGVNS. The germline V and J ends were trimmed by 2 bases and 0 bases, with 8 bases remaining between them. The CDR3 consists of 15 residues. This CDR3 reads CASSEVASSYNEQFF. In nucleotides, the CDR3 is TGTGCCAGCAGTGAAGTCGCTAGCTCCTACAATGAGCAGTTCTTC.

There are a few counts of this clone. This chain uses TRBV4-2 with TRBJ2-5; D is possibly TRBD1 (7 bases). The V gene's germline CDR1 is LGHNA and CDR2 YNFKEQ. The V end lost 6 bases, the J end lost 5 bases, and 19 bases lay between the germline ends. The CDR3 loop spans 15 amino acids. This CDR3 is CASSSRQGGLETQYF. CDR3 DNA: TGTGCCAGCAGTTCCAGGCAGGGGGGATTGGAGACCCAGTACTTC.

This clone has more than one count but fewer than ten. The V and J genes are TRBV29-1 and TRBJ2-5; 11 bases line up with TRBD2. Germline loops: CDR1 SQVTM, CDR2 ANQGSEA. Trimming cost V 6 bases and J 5 bases; bases outside gene matches: 11. CDR3 length: 15 amino acids. The CDR3 DNA reads TGCAGCGTGGGAGTAGCGGGAGGGCCAGTGGAGACCCAGTACTTC. Translation: CSVGVAGGPVETQYF.

This clone was observed a handful of times. V gene TRBV30 combines with J gene TRBJ2-7; the D gene is possibly TRBD2 (7 bases). The V gene lost 2 bases and the J gene lost 0 bases, with 14 bases spanning the gap. Looked up from germline, CDR1 is GTSNPN and CDR2 is SVGIG (reference sequence). The CDR3 consists of 15 residues. The CDR3 DNA follows: TGTGCCTGGAGTCGGAGGGCGGGGGCCTCCTACGAGCAGTACTTC. This codes for CAWSRRAGASYEQYF.

The chain is built from TRBV9 and TRBJ1-3; 7 nucleotides match TRBD1. Germline CDR1 SGDLS, CDR2 YYNGEE. Germline trimming cut 0 bases from V and 2 bases from J; bases unmatched to any gene: 2. CDR3 length: 15 amino acids. CDR3 residues: CASSVEGATGNTIYF. The CDR3 nucleotides are TGTGCCAGCAGCGTAGAGGGGGCAACTGGAAACACCATATATTTT.

This clone was detected a few times. This sequence joins TRBV10-3 and TRBJ2-7, with 12 nucleotides matching TRBD2. Germline CDR1 reads ENHRY; CDR2 reads SYGVKD. The CDR3 runs 17 residues. The V and J ends lost 0 bases and 5 bases, in that order; junction bases with no gene match: 8. The CDR3 region is CAISESSLAGGSHEQYF. In DNA, the CDR3 is TGTGCCATCAGTGAGTCGAGTCTAGCGGGAGGGAGCCACGAGCAGTACTTC.

The chain employs TRBV14 and TRBJ2-3; the match to TRBD2 covers 10 bases. The V gene's germline CDR1 is SGHDN and CDR2 FVKESK. The ends lost 4 bases at V and 1 base at J; junction bases unmatched: 2. This CDR3 comprises 15 residues. The CDR3 spells CASSPGLAGTDTQYF. Here the CDR3 DNA reads TGTGCCAGCAGCCCCGGACTAGCGGGCACAGATACGCAGTATTTT.

This clone appeared a few times. The chain has TRBV6-1 and TRBJ2-7; 14 bases are a match to TRBD2. Germline loops: CDR1 MNHNS, CDR2 SASEGT. The V segment lost 4 bases and the J segment 6 bases; nucleotides outside the gene matches: 8. The CDR3 length is 16 residues. The CDR3 protein is CASSANTGLAGAEQYF. CDR3 DNA: TGTGCCAGCAGTGCTAACACGGGACTAGCGGGAGCCGAGCAGTACTTC.

The chain combines TRBV7-2 with TRBJ2-5; 8 positions agree with TRBD2. The CDR3 covers 14 residues. The V and J ends lost 0 bases and 7 bases, in that order; junction bases with no gene match: 4. CDR1 is SGHTA, CDR2 FQGNSA, per germline. CDR3 DNA sequence: TGTGCCAGCAGCTTAGCTGTGGCGGGGGGGACCCAGTACTTC. It translates to CASSLAVAGGTQYF. Together with reference TRBV7-2 and TRBJ2-5, the CDR3 gives the full variable domain: GAGVSQSPSNKVTEKGKDVELRCDPISGHTALYWYRQSLGQGLEFLIYFQGNSAPDKSGLPSDRFSAERTGGSVSTLTIQRTQQEDSAVYLCASSLAVAGGTQYFGPGTRLLVL.

This clone turned up a few times. The V and J genes are TRBV5-1 and TRBJ2-5; D is possibly TRBD2 (5 bases). The CDR3 is made up of 14 amino acids. V was pared by 9 bases and J by 7 bases, with 22 bases between. Germline V lookup: CDR1 SGHRS, CDR2 YFSETQ. CDR3 sequence reads: CATREGRQRGTQYF. The CDR3 nucleotides are TGCGCCACCCGAGAGGGAAGACAAAGAGGGACCCAGTACTTC. Drawing the rest from reference TRBV5-1 and TRBJ2-5, the complete variable domain is KAGVTQTPRYLIKTRGQQVTLSCSPISGHRSVSWYQQTPGQGLQFLFEYFSETQRNKGNFPGRFSGRQFSNSRSEMNVSTLELGDSALYLCATREGRQRGTQYFGPGTRLLVL.

The chain has TRBV4-1 and TRBJ2-5, with 7 nucleotides matching TRBD2. J was trimmed by 5 bases and V by 4 bases; bases with no gene match: 10. Germline CDR1 and CDR2: MGHRA and YSYEKL. This CDR3 is built from 15 residues. CDR3 amino acids: CASSLRGWREETQYF. CDR3 DNA sequence: TGCGCCAGCAGCCTCAGAGGTTGGCGGGAGGAGACCCAGTACTTC.

This sequence joins TRBV4-1 and TRBJ1-1; 8 bases are shared with TRBD1. The CDR3 sequence is 15 residues long. Trimming took 1 base from V and 5 from J; bases not matched to a gene: 6. Germline V gene lookup returns CDR1 MGHRA and CDR2 YSYEKL. CDR3 bases: TGCGCCAGCAGCCAAGTAGGACAGGGTGGGACTGAAGCTTTCTTT. This gives the protein CASSQVGQGGTEAFF.

This clone turned up a few times. The V gene is TRBV29-1, the J gene TRBJ2-1; 9 nucleotides line up with TRBD2. V shed 7 bases, J shed 5 bases, and the junction held 9 bases outside the gene matches. The germline CDR1 and CDR2 sequences are SQVTM and ANQGSEA. CDR3 size: 14 residues. CDR3 loop: CSGPRTSADNEQFF. CDR3 sequence (DNA): TGCAGCGGCCCCCGGACTAGCGCGGACAATGAGCAGTTCTTC.

Only a few counts were recorded for this clone. J is TRBJ2-3 and V is TRBV7-2; D tentatively fits TRBD1 or TRBD2 (5 bases each). The germline V gene has CDR1 SGHTA and CDR2 FQGNSA. CDR3 length: 15 residues. The V and J ends lost 1 base and 7 bases respectively, with 15 bases between them. The DNA for the CDR3 is TGTGCCAGCAGCTTAGTTAGAGGGACGGGAAATACGCAGTATTTT. Protein sequence: CASSLVRGTGNTQYF.

The chain employs TRBV28 and TRBJ2-7; D unresolved. The germline V and J ends were trimmed by 4 bases and 2 bases, with 9 bases remaining between them. The CDR3 contains 13 residues. CDR1 and CDR2 (germline): MDHEN, SYDVKM. CDR3 sequence reads: CASSSTPTYEQYF. CDR3 nucleotide sequence: TGTGCCAGCAGTTCGACCCCCACCTACGAGCAGTACTTC.

V usage is TRBV2 and J usage is TRBJ2-1; tentatively, D is TRBD2 (6 bases). Trimming shortened V by 6 bases and J by 0 bases, and 12 bases separated the two germline ends. The CDR3 totals 15 residues. Per the germline V gene, CDR1 is SNHLY and CDR2 is FYNNEI. Here the CDR3 DNA reads TGTGCCAGCAGCTTTATCGGGAGCTCCTACAATGAGCAGTTCTTC. Protein: CASSFIGSSYNEQFF.

This clone was picked up a small number of times. V is TRBV6-5 and J is TRBJ2-4, with D possibly being TRBD1 (7 bases). There are 16 residues in the CDR3. The V gene lost 0 bases and the J gene lost 9 bases, with 18 bases spanning the gap. Germline lookup yields CDR1 MNHEY and CDR2 SVGAGI. The CDR3 sequence is CASSYSPGGTVSIQYF. CDR3 in DNA: TGTGCCAGCAGTTACTCCCCCGGCGGGACAGTAAGCATTCAGTACTTC.

This clone was counted between two and nine times. The chain joins TRBV14 to TRBJ2-3; D unresolved. The CDR3 totals 14 residues. In germline, CDR1 is SGHDN, CDR2 FVKESK. V lost 4 bases, J lost 2 bases, and 10 bases lay in between. The CDR3 DNA reads TGTGCCAGCAGCCCGACCCTACCCACAGATACGCAGTATTTT. The encoded protein is CASSPTLPTDTQYF.

This clone was picked up a small number of times. The chain employs TRBV27 and TRBJ2-6, with D possibly matching TRBD1 (5 bases). The CDR3 sequence is 17 residues long. CDR1 MNHEY and CDR2 SMNVEV come from the germline V gene (reference sequence). Trimming removed 2 bases at V and 0 bases at J, with 11 bases between. The CDR3 protein is CASSLITGFSGANVLTF. The CDR3 coding sequence is TGTGCCAGCAGTTTAATTACAGGTTTCTCTGGGGCCAACGTCCTGACTTTC. Based on the CDR3 plus reference TRBV27 and TRBJ2-6, the full variable domain is EAQVTQNPRYLITVTGKKLTVTCSQNMNHEYMSWYRQDPGLGLRQIYYSMNVEVTDKGDVPEGYKVSRKEKRNFPLILESPSPNQTSLYFCASSLITGFSGANVLTFGAGSRLTVL.

This chain links TRBV7-2 with TRBJ1-5; no clear D gene. The CDR3 sequence is 13 residues long. Germline values: CDR1 SGHTA, CDR2 FQGNSA. Trimming stripped 1 base from V and 8 bases from J, with 9 bases between. CDR3 in amino acids: CASSLGGGEPQHF. The CDR3 DNA reads TGTGCCAGCAGCTTAGGAGGAGGAGAGCCCCAGCATTTT.

This clone was picked up a small number of times. The rearrangement uses TRBV10-3 and TRBJ2-1; D may match TRBD1 or TRBD2 (5 bases each). The ends were cut back, 6 bases at V and 9 bases at J, with 18 bases in the middle. Germline CDR1 and CDR2: ENHRY and SYGVKD. The CDR3 contains 14 residues. This CDR3 is CAIRVSGPTSEQFF. CDR3 nucleotide sequence: TGTGCCATCAGAGTTTCGGGACCTACAAGTGAGCAGTTCTTC.

This clone was counted a few times. The chain employs TRBV28 and TRBJ2-3; 10 bases are shared with TRBD2. The CDR3 length is 17 residues. The V gene end was trimmed by 0 bases and the J gene end by 3 bases; junction bases not matched to a gene: 6. Per germline, CDR1 MDHEN and CDR2 SYDVKM. CDR3 sequence: CASSLWASGRATDTQYF. As DNA, the CDR3 is TGTGCCAGCAGTTTATGGGCTAGCGGGAGAGCGACAGATACGCAGTATTTT.

Only a few counts were recorded for this clone. The chain recombines TRBV28 with TRBJ1-5; TRBD1 aligns across 7 bases. The V and J ends lost 2 bases and 11 bases, in that order; junction bases with no gene match: 6. CDR1 is MDHEN and CDR2 is SYDVKM in the germline V gene. This CDR3 is 13 amino acids long. In DNA, the CDR3 is TGTGCCAGCAGTTTAGGGACAGACCAGTCCCAGCATTTT. The encoded protein is CASSLGTDQSQHF.

This chain connects TRBV4-1 to TRBJ2-7; 7 positions agree with TRBD2. Germline assignment: CDR1 MGHRA and CDR2 YSYEKL. V was clipped by 1 base and J by 0 bases; unmatched bases: 6. This CDR3 region has 16 residues. For the CDR3, the DNA is TGCGCCAGCAGCCAAGTAGCGGGCCCAAGCTCCTACGAGCAGTACTTC. It translates to CASSQVAGPSSYEQYF.